The following is a T cell receptor (beta chain) sequence with its context. The data originate from a study of blood T cell repertoires in COVID-19. Study-level information: Researchers got acute and convalescent COVID-19 samples from the United States, Italy and Spain.

In the source study's methods: Quantification of nucleated cells was approximated via reference gene primer amplification. TCRdb's copy holds only in-frame clones and misses some; the assay was immunoSEQ multiplex PCR. For V, J and clone size, that table is used; D and trimming come from the DNA. The sample contains tens of thousands of clones, about 81% of which appear only once. CDR3 length: 13 residues. The V segment lost 4 bases and the J segment 7 bases; nucleotides outside the gene matches: 9. Germline lookup yields CDR1 SQVTM and CDR2 ANQGSEA. The V gene is TRBV29-1, the J gene TRBJ1-2, with 7 positions matching TRBD1. The sequenced sample was peripheral blood. This clonotype was obtained from a woman aged 60-70 years with acute or convalescent COVID-19. The CDR3 loop is CSVVDDRAAGYTF. CDR3 sequence (DNA): TGCAGCGTTGTTGACGACAGGGCGGCTGGCTACACCTTC.